Listed below are T cell receptor beta chains from one sample, sequenced in a study of T cells in localized non-small cell lung cancer. Clones were read by immunoSEQ multiplex PCR, and TCRdb kept only the in-frame ones, dropping some. The table includes around 50,000 clones, more than 80% detected once. The sequencing used peripheral blood, collected before any cancer treatment. The receptors derive from a male donor aged 60 or older with stage III squamous cell lung carcinoma. The CDR3 runs from the conserved cysteine through the conserved F or W. A D gene is named only where the DNA matches it firmly. The size entry is marked missing in some rows and otherwise reads once, few, many or a size class.

V gene	D gene	J gene	clone size	CDR3 protein	CDR3 DNA
TRBV20-1	-	TRBJ2-5	-	CSARDLTDF	TGCAGTGCTAGAGATCTTACAGACTTC
TRBV7-2	-	TRBJ1-5	few	CASSPTTGRRNQPQHF	TGTGCCAGCAGCCCAACAACGGGACGACGCAATCAGCCCCAGCATTTT
TRBV6-5	-	TRBJ1-2	-	CASSYFQTALGGYTF	TGTGCCAGCAGTTACTTTCAAACAGCCTTGGGGGGCTACACCTTC
TRBV30	-	TRBJ1-1	-	CAWSVESATEAFF	TGTGCCTGGAGTGTTGAGTCCGCCACTGAAGCTTTCTTT
TRBV6-1	TRBD1	TRBJ2-5	-	CASSSGTGEETQYF	TGTGCCAGCAGTTCCGGGACAGGGGAAGAGACCCAGTACTTC
TRBV4-1	-	TRBJ2-2	-	CASSQTGTTGELFF	TGCGCCAGCAGCCAAACAGGAACCACCGGGGAGCTGTTTTTT
TRBV9	-	TRBJ2-4	medium-sized	CASSDGGAAKNIQYF	TGTGCCAGCAGCGATGGGGGGGCAGCCAAAAACATTCAGTACTTC
TRBV19	TRBD1	TRBJ2-2	-	CASSRAPGGANTGELFF	TGTGCCAGTAGTAGGGCCCCAGGGGGCGCGAACACCGGGGAGCTGTTTTTT
TRBV28	-	TRBJ1-5	few	CASSSSYQPQHF	TGTGCCAGCAGTTCGTCCTATCAGCCCCAGCATTTT
TRBV6-5	-	TRBJ2-2	medium-sized	CASRPGAVTGELFF	TGTGCCAGCAGGCCAGGAGCGGTTACCGGGGAGCTGTTTTTT
TRBV7-8	TRBD1	TRBJ1-5	-	CASSLRDRGVGNQPQHF	TGTGCCAGCAGCCTCCGGGACAGGGGTGTGGGCAATCAGCCCCAGCATTTT
TRBV4-1	-	TRBJ1-2	-	CASSRAGEYGYTF	TGCGCCAGCAGCCGGGCGGGGGAATATGGCTACACCTTC
TRBV27	TRBD2	TRBJ2-3	-	CASRGGDWPDTQYF	TGTGCCAGCCGCGGGGGGGATTGGCCAGATACGCAGTATTTT
TRBV2	TRBD2	TRBJ2-5	-	CASRDPGGQETQYF	TGTGCCAGCAGGGACCCGGGGGGCCAAGAGACCCAGTACTTC
TRBV4-3	-	TRBJ1-3	-	CASSQAPGTVDNTIYF	TGCGCCAGCAGCCAAGCCCCTGGGACTGTGGACAACACCATATATTTT
TRBV5-8	TRBD1	TRBJ2-2	once	CASNTGGTGELFF	TGTGCCAGCAATACAGGGGGAACCGGGGAGCTGTTTTTT
TRBV29-1	-	TRBJ2-2	-	CSVRQVPGELFF	TGCAGCGTTAGACAGGTTCCCGGGGAGCTGTTTTTT
TRBV11-2	TRBD2	TRBJ2-7	-	CASSLGLAGAYEQYF	TGTGCCAGCAGCTTAGGACTAGCGGGTGCCTACGAGCAGTACTTC
TRBV9	TRBD1	TRBJ2-7	-	CASSVATGGYEQYF	TGTGCCAGCAGCGTAGCTACAGGGGGCTACGAGCAGTACTTC
TRBV19	-	TRBJ2-7	few	CASSPSPGGHYEQYF	TGTGCCAGTAGTCCCTCTCCCGGGGGCCACTACGAGCAGTACTTC
TRBV14	TRBD1	TRBJ2-7	-	CASSLSGQGYEQYF	TGTGCCAGCAGCCTTTCGGGACAGGGCTACGAGCAGTACTTC
TRBV7-9	TRBD2	TRBJ2-1	once	CASSLAGGNEQFF	TGTGCCAGCAGCTTAGCGGGGGGGAATGAGCAGTTCTTC
TRBV28	-	TRBJ1-2	-	CASSFQNYGYTF	TGTGCCAGCAGTTTCCAGAACTATGGCTACACCTTC
TRBV7-9	-	TRBJ2-2	few	CASSLLVPQGATGELFF	TGTGCCAGCAGCTTACTCGTCCCTCAAGGTGCGACCGGGGAGCTGTTTTTT
TRBV5-6	-	TRBJ1-4	-	CASSLAGQGNEKLFF	TGTGCCAGCAGCTTGGCCGGGCAGGGTAATGAAAAACTGTTTTTT
TRBV5-3	TRBD1	TRBJ1-3	-	CARKEPLPGGRSNTIYF	TGTGCCAGAAAAGAGCCGCTACCAGGGGGACGTTCAAACACCATATATTTT
TRBV28	TRBD1	TRBJ2-1	-	CASSVPGQGTYNEQFF	TGTGCCAGCAGTGTTCCGGGACAGGGCACATACAATGAGCAGTTCTTC
TRBV5-1	TRBD2	TRBJ2-5	-	CASSPNGGALGETQYF	TGCGCCAGCAGCCCTAACGGGGGGGCCTTGGGAGAGACCCAGTACTTC
TRBV9	-	TRBJ1-1	few	CASSVEAGRRTEAFF	TGTGCCAGCAGCGTAGAGGCCGGGAGGAGAACTGAAGCTTTCTTT
TRBV9	-	TRBJ1-2	-	CASSVGEGSWGGYTF	TGTGCCAGCAGCGTAGGAGAGGGGAGTTGGGGCGGCTACACCTTC
TRBV19	-	TRBJ2-7	-	CASSYRGARNEQYF	TGTGCCAGTAGTTATCGGGGGGCGCGTAACGAGCAGTACTTC
TRBV7-6	-	TRBJ1-1	-	CASSSLGSTEAFF	TGTGCCAGCAGCTCACTAGGCAGCACTGAAGCTTTCTTT
TRBV7-2	-	TRBJ2-3	-	CASSLGLNTQYF	TGTGCCAGCAGCTTAGGGCTTAATACGCAGTATTTT
TRBV5-1	TRBD2	TRBJ2-7	once	CASSLAGGPYEQYF	TGCGCCAGCAGCTTAGCGGGGGGGCCCTACGAGCAGTACTTC
TRBV4-2	TRBD2	TRBJ2-7	-	CASSQGAVSGGLLYEQYF	TGTGCCAGCAGCCAGGGGGCGGTGAGCGGGGGGCTCCTATACGAGCAGTACTTC
TRBV18	-	TRBJ2-7	-	CASSPPRALNEQYF	TGTGCCAGCTCACCACCGCGGGCTCTGAACGAGCAGTACTTC
TRBV7-3	-	TRBJ2-2	-	CASSLSGPNTGELFF	TGTGCCAGCAGCTTATCAGGGCCGAACACCGGGGAGCTGTTTTTT
TRBV6-6	-	TRBJ1-5	-	CASSYGAGRNQPQHF	TGTGCCAGCAGTTACGGAGCAGGCCGGAATCAGCCCCAGCATTTT
TRBV28	TRBD2	TRBJ2-1	-	CASSRGTSEEQFF	TGTGCCAGCAGCCGAGGGACTAGTGAAGAGCAGTTCTTC
TRBV6-5	-	TRBJ2-7	-	CASRGASTYEQYF	TGTGCCAGCAGGGGGGCGTCAACCTACGAGCAGTACTTC
TRBV15	-	TRBJ1-2	-	CATSRERGSGGYTF	TGTGCCACCAGCAGAGAAAGGGGTAGTGGTGGCTACACCTTC
TRBV5-1	-	TRBJ2-7	-	CASSLEVRTAAYEQYF	TGCGCCAGCAGCTTGGAAGTTCGGACGGCTGCCTACGAGCAGTACTTC
TRBV27	-	TRBJ2-7	-	CATMPLGEKYEQYF	TGTGCCACCATGCCGTTAGGAGAAAAGTACGAGCAGTACTTC
TRBV27	TRBD2	TRBJ2-1	-	CASRKGPGLAGGSYNEQFF	TGTGCCAGCAGAAAAGGACCGGGACTAGCGGGGGGTTCCTACAATGAGCAGTTCTTC
TRBV7-2	-	TRBJ2-1	-	CASSGRSPLRGHEQFF	TGTGCCAGCAGCGGACGATCCCCACTCAGGGGACATGAGCAGTTCTTC
TRBV6-1	TRBD1	TRBJ2-7	-	CASTGTGMHEQYF	TGTGCCAGCACGGGGACAGGGATGCACGAGCAGTACTTC
TRBV2	-	TRBJ1-2	-	CASSTGANYGYTF	TGTGCCAGCAGTACAGGTGCTAACTATGGCTACACCTTC
TRBV30	TRBD2	TRBJ2-5	-	CAWSDLAGGKAQETQYF	TGTGCCTGGAGTGATCTAGCGGGGGGCAAGGCTCAAGAGACCCAGTACTTC
TRBV15	-	TRBJ2-3	few	CATSRDEAGGGISPDTQYF	TGTGCCACCAGCAGAGATGAGGCAGGCGGAGGCATCAGTCCAGATACGCAGTATTTT
TRBV7-3	-	TRBJ2-6	-	CASSFAGNSGANVLTF	TGTGCCAGCAGCTTCGCGGGAAACTCTGGGGCCAACGTCCTGACTTTC
TRBV4-1	-	TRBJ2-7	-	CASSQGPSGGLIYEQYF	TGCGCCAGCAGCCAAGGACCGTCGGGCGGGCTAATCTACGAGCAGTACTTC
TRBV5-1	TRBD1	TRBJ2-3	-	CASSLEGQGVVTQYF	TGCGCCAGCAGCTTGGAGGGACAGGGGGTGGTTACGCAGTATTTT
TRBV28	TRBD1	TRBJ2-1	-	CASSETGRNEQFF	TGTGCCAGCAGCGAGACAGGGAGAAATGAGCAGTTCTTC
TRBV7-9	TRBD2	TRBJ2-5	-	CASSLFLGRSGRIQETQYF	TGTGCCAGCAGCTTATTTTTGGGCCGTAGCGGGAGAATTCAAGAGACCCAGTACTTC
TRBV19	TRBD2	TRBJ2-2	-	CASSHLAGGNTGELFF	TGTGCCAGTAGCCACCTAGCGGGGGGCAACACCGGGGAGCTGTTTTTT